This passage covers 5 T cell receptor beta chains from one sample sequenced in a study of blood T cell repertoires in COVID-19. The method was immunoSEQ multiplex PCR; TCRdb's version includes in-frame clones alone and lacks a portion of them. The sample has around 110,000 clones; about three quarters are singletons. The sample consisted of peripheral blood. The receptor source for this set is a man older than 75 with COVID-19, enrolled during active disease.

The chain couples TRBV28 to TRBJ1-1; a weak D match, TRBD1 (6 bases). Trimming removed 6 bases at V and 3 bases at J, with 20 bases between. Germline values: CDR1 MDHEN, CDR2 SYDVKM. CDR3 length: 16 residues. CDR3 region: CASRSTKQGGYTEAFF. The CDR3 DNA reads as TGTGCCAGCAGGTCGACAAAACAGGGTGGATACACTGAAGCTTTCTTT.

The chain has TRBV3-1 (or the pseudogene TRBV3-2) and TRBJ1-2; 7 positions match TRBD1. V was clipped by 2 bases and J by 1 base; unmatched bases: 7. In germline, CDR1 is LGHDT, CDR2 YNNKEL (reference sequence). The CDR3 has 16 amino acids. As DNA, the CDR3 is TGTGCCAGCAGCCAACTCAACAGGGGCGATAACTATGGCTACACCTTC. This sequence encodes CASSQLNRGDNYGYTF.

The chain combines TRBV7-2 with TRBJ2-2; 11 bases align to TRBD1. Germline CDR1 reads SGHTA; CDR2 reads FQGNSA. CDR3 length: 16 residues. V gave up 3 bases and J gave up 3 bases; unmatched junction bases: 3. The CDR3 DNA follows: TGTGCCAGCAGCTTTGGACAGGGGGCTGACACCGGGGAGCTGTTTTTT. It yields the protein CASSFGQGADTGELFF.

This clone was picked up one time. CDR3 nucleotide sequence: TGTGCCAGCAGCTTTCGGGACAGGGAGCAGTTCTTC. Translated: CASSFRDREQFF. The rearrangement joins TRBV7-9 to TRBJ2-1; 8 bases map to TRBD1. The CDR3 contains 12 residues. The V gene's germline CDR1 is SEHNR and CDR2 FQNEAQ (reference sequence). The V segment lost 3 bases and the J segment 10 bases; nucleotides outside the gene matches: 2.

This sequence joins TRBV19 and TRBJ1-2; no definite D call. This CDR3 contains 13 residues. Germline loops: CDR1 LNHDA, CDR2 SQIVND (reference sequence). V lost 5 bases, J lost 4 bases, and 11 bases lay in between. The CDR3 sequence: CASSFEGGYGYTF. CDR3 DNA: TGTGCCAGTAGTTTTGAGGGAGGCTATGGCTACACCTTC.